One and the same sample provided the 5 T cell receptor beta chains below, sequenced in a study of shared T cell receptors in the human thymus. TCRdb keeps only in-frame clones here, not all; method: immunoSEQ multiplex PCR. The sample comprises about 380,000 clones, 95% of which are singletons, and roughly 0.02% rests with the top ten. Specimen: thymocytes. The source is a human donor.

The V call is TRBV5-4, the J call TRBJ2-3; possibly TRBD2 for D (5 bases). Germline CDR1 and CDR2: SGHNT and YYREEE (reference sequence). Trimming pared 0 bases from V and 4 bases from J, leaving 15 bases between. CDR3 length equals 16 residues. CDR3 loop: CASSLAGRGKADTQYF. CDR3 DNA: TGTGCCAGCAGCTTGGCGGGTCGGGGTAAGGCAGATACGCAGTATTTT. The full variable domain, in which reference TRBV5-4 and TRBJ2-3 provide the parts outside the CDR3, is ETGVTQSPTHLIKTRGQQVTLRCSSQSGHNTVSWYQQALGQGPQFIFQYYREEENGRGNFPPRFSGLQFPNYSSELNVNALELDDSALYLCASSLAGRGKADTQYFGPGTRLTVL.

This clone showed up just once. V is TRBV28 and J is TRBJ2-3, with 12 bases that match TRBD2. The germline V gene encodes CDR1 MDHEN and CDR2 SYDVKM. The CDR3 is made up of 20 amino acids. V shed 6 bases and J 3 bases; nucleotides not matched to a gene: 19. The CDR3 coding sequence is TGTGCCAGCAGCGAGGGTCGACTAGCGGGAGACAGTCGGAGGACAGATACGCAGTATTTT. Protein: CASSEGRLAGDSRRTDTQYF.

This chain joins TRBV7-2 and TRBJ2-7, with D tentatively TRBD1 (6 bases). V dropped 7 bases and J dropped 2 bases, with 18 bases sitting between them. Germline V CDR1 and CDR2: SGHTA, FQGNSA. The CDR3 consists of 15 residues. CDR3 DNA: TGTGCCAGCACTACCGAAGGGACACGCACCTACGAGCAGTACTTC. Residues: CASTTEGTRTYEQYF.

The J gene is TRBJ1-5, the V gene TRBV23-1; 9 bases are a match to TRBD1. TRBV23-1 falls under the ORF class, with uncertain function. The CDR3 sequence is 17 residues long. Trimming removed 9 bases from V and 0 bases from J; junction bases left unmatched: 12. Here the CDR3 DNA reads TGCGCCAGTTTGAGAGATCGGACAGGGGCTAGCAATCAGCCCCAGCATTTT. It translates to CASLRDRTGASNQPQHF.

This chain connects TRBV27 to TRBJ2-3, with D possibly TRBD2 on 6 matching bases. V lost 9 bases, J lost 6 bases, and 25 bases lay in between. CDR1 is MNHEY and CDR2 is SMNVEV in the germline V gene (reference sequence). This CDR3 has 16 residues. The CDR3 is CASNHQGLDESDTQYF. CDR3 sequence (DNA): TGTGCCAGTAACCACCAGGGACTCGATGAGAGTGATACGCAGTATTTT.